This TCR beta chain comes out of a study of neoadjuvant anti-PD-1 for oral cavity cancer (dated by TCRdb to the early 2020s). The study in broad terms: Patients mostly received three to four biweekly doses of nivolumab at 3 mg/kg before curative-intent surgical resection. Patients who did not progress were given a fourth nivolumab dose at about day 43 and had definitive surgical resection on days 50-56. Under RECIST 1.1, patients with complete response, partial response or stable disease were classed as responders, and patients with progression were classed as non-responders. A roughly 35% response rate was observed in the parent correlative cohort, in which around 12 patients were included.

PBMC libraries used mostly 480 ng of input genomic DNA for deep sequencing, with six replicates per sample. TCRbeta libraries were prepared with the immunoSEQ hsTCRbeta kit according to the manufacturer's instructions. An Illumina NovaSeq 6000 S4 flow cell was used to sequence the final libraries, which had first been combined to 3 nM. The paper's processing steps were these. The immunoSEQ Analyzer handled quality control and preprocessing of the raw data. The analysis was restricted to productive rearrangements, with each unique CDR3 amino acid sequence defining a clonotype. Repertoire clonality was estimated as the Gini-Simpson index, which was computed with the R package tcR. Student's t test was used to compare Gini indices, and Pearson correlation was used to assess associations with tumor size change. TCRdb limited this immuneACCESS table to in-frame rearrangements with V and J called. A share of clones is missing; checked studies link under half to unresolved V genes, and the rest is unexplained. V, J and clone size are taken as reported in that table, and D and trimming were inferred from the DNA itself. The sample table contains 8,300 or so clones; only one count was recorded for 65% to 80% of them. The ten most abundant clones make up approximately 3.2% of the sample.

V is pared back by 0 bases and J by 1 base, with 12 bases lying between the germline termini. CDR3 length: 17 amino acids, cysteine to phenylalanine. The CDR3 DNA has 51 bases and is translated from base 1. CDR1 LNHNV and CDR2 YYDKDF are derived from the germline V gene (reference sequence). General study outcomes and caveats: Within PBMCs, T cell clonality (Gini index) was significantly higher in non-responders than responders after neoadjuvant nivolumab. Higher pretreatment blood Treg/Th17 ratios correlated with higher pretreatment blood TCRbeta clonality and lower post-treatment tumor TCRbeta clonality. TCR analyses included only a few patients per response group, and the authors called for larger cohorts for validation.

This clone was detected once. Its antigen remains unidentified. The record has no base qualities; no much larger clone is one base away. The time point label corresponds to: after neoadjuvant nivolumab, at surgical resection. Patients were newly diagnosed with stage II-IVA oral cavity squamous cell carcinoma and had received no prior systemic or radiation treatment. The cohort was made up of patients with locally advanced, HPV-negative oral cavity squamous cell carcinoma. Peripheral blood mononuclear cells were analyzed directly, without maintenance or expansion in culture. Samples were obtained from a longitudinal correlative study of a single-arm phase II trial of neoadjuvant nivolumab in oral cavity squamous cell carcinoma. Subject-matched pre- and post-treatment PBMCs and tumors from three responders and three non-responders underwent genomic DNA-based TCRbeta sequencing. Peripheral blood mononuclear cells were collected before nivolumab treatment and were collected again after treatment, at the time of surgery. The Maxwell RSC DNA from Cells kit was used to extract genomic DNA from PBMCs.

The clonotype was recovered from a person between 35 and 79 years old with oral cavity squamous cell carcinoma. The material was PBMCs, obtained after nivolumab (anti-PD-1) treatment. Here the chain combines TRBV15 and TRBJ1-4; confidence is insufficient to name the D gene. This receptor has the CDR3 CATSRDPKGRTNEKLFF. The DNA sequence is as follows: TGTGCCACCAGCAGAGATCCGAAAGGAAGAACTAATGAAAAACTGTTTTTT.